This TCR beta chain was observed in a study of Graves' ophthalmopathy and Graves' hyperthyroidism. Study-level results: Ophthalmopathy progression was predicted with 70% to 71% sensitivity and about 74% specificity.

This clonotype was seen at least ten times. Antigen: not known. CDR1 and CDR2 from the germline V gene are LNHDA and SQIVND (reference sequence). The CDR3 runs 15 residues. Trimming took off 3 bases at V and 0 bases at J, with 6 bases between the two ends. The PBMC fraction was derived from about 10 ml of fresh peripheral blood. Using RNA transcripts, the TCR beta CDR3 regions were amplified. Second-round multiplex PCR followed a first-round RT-PCR using HTBI primers. TCRdb re-derived calls from the multiplex PCR reads in MiXCR, one entry per CDR3 protein. The repertoire holds hundreds of thousands of distinct CDR3 sequences, approximately 39% seen once, with around 3% in the top ten.

The sequencing sample was made of peripheral blood. The V gene is TRBV19, the J gene TRBJ2-6; no clear D gene. The TCR originated in an adult man with Graves' ophthalmopathy. CDR3 residues: CASSIEDSGANVLTF. For the CDR3, the DNA is TGTGCCAGTAGTATTGAGGACTCTGGGGCCAACGTCCTGACTTTC.